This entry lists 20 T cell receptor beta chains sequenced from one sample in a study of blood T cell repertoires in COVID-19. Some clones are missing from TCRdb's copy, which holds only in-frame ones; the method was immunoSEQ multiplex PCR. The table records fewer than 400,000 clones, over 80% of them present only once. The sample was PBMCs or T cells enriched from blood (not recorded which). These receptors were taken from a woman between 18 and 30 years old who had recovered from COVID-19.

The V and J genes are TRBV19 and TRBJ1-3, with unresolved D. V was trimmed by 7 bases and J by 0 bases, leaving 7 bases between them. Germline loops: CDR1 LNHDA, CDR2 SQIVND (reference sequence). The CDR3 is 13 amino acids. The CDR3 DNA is TGTGCCAGTACAGGCTACTCTGGAAACACCATATATTTT. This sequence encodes CASTGYSGNTIYF.

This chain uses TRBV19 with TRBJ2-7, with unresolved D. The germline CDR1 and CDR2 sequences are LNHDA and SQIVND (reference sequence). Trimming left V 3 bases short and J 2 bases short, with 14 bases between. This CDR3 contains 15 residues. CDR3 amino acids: CASSIFNSGPYEQYF. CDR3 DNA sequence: TGTGCCAGTAGTATTTTTAACAGTGGCCCCTACGAGCAGTACTTC.

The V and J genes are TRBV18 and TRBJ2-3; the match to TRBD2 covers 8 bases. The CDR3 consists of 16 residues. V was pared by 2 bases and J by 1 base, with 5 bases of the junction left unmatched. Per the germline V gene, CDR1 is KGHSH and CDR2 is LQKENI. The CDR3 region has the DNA TGTGCCAGCTCACCAATTAGCGGGGCCGGCACAGATACGCAGTATTTT. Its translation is CASSPISGAGTDTQYF.

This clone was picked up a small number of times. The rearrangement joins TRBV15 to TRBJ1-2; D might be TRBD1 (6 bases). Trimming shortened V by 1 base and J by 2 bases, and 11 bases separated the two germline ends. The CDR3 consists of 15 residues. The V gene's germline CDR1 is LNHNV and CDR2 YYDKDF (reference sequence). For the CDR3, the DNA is TGTGCCACCAGCAGAGCACCACAGGGAAACTATGGCTACACCTTC. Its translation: CATSRAPQGNYGYTF.

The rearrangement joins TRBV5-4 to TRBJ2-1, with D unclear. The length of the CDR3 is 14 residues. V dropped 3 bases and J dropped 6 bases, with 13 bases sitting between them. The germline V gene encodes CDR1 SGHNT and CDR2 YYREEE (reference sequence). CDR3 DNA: TGTGCCAGCAGCTCCCTGGGCAGCTCCAATGAGCAGTTCTTC. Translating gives CASSSLGSSNEQFF.

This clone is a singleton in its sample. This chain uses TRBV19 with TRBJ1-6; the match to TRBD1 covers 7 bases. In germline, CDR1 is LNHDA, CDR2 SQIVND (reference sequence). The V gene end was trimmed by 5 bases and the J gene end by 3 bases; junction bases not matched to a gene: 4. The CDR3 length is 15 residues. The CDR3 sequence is CASSPGTVYNSPLHF. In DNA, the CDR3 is TGTGCCAGTAGTCCCGGGACAGTCTATAATTCACCCCTCCACTTT.

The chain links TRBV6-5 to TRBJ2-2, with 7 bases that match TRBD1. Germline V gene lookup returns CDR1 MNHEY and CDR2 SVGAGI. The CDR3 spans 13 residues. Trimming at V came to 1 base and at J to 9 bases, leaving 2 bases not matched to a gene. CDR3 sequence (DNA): TGTGCCAGCAGTTACTTAGGGGGCCGGGAGCTGTTTTTT. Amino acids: CASSYLGGRELFF.

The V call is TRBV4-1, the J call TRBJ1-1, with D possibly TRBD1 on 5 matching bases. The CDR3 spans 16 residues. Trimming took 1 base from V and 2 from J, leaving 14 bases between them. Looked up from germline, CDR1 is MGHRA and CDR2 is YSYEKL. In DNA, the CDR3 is TGCGCCAGCAGCCAAGTCCCGGGACTTGGAAACACTGAAGCTTTCTTT. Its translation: CASSQVPGLGNTEAFF.

The CDR3 DNA reads TGTGCCAGCAGCTTAGACCAACCGGGACAAATTGGACAAGAGACCCAGTACTTC. This translates into CASSLDQPGQIGQETQYF. The chain joins TRBV11-2 to TRBJ2-5; D possibly corresponds to TRBD1 (6 bases). V was clipped by 0 bases and J by 2 bases, with 19 bases between them. Germline V CDR1 and CDR2: SGHAT, FQNNGV. The CDR3 is 18 residues long. Variable domain in full (rest from reference TRBV11-2 and TRBJ2-5): EAGVAQSPRYKIIEKRQSVAFWCNPISGHATLYWYQQILGQGPKLLIQFQNNGVVDDSQLPKDRFSAERLKGVDSTLKIQPAKLEDSAVYLCASSLDQPGQIGQETQYFGPGTRLLVL.

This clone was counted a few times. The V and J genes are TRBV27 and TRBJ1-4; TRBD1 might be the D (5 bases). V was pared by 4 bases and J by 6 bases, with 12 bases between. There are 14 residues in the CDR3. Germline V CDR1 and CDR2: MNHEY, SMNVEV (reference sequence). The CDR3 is CASSSTAGDEKLFF. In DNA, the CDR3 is TGTGCCAGCAGTTCGACAGCGGGGGATGAAAAACTGTTTTTT. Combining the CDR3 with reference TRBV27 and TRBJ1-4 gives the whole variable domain EAQVTQNPRYLITVTGKKLTVTCSQNMNHEYMSWYRQDPGLGLRQIYYSMNVEVTDKGDVPEGYKVSRKEKRNFPLILESPSPNQTSLYFCASSSTAGDEKLFFGSGTQLSVL.

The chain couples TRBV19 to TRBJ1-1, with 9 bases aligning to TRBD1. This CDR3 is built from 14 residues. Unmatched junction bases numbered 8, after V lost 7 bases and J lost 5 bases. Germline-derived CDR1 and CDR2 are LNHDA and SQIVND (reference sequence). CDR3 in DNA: TGTGCCAGTACCTCGGACAGGGGAAAGACTGAAGCTTTCTTT. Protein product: CASTSDRGKTEAFF.

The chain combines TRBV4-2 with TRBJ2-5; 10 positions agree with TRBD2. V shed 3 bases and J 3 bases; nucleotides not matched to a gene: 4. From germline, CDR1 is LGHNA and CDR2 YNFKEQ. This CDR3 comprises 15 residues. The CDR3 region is CASSHRLAGEETQYF. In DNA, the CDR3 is TGTGCCAGCAGCCACAGGCTAGCGGGGGAAGAGACCCAGTACTTC.

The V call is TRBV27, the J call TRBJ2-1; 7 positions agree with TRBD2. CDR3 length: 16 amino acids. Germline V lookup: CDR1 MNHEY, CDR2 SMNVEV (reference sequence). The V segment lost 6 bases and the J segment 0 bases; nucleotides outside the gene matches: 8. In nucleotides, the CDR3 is TGTGCCAGCAGCCCTTGGCGGGGGAGCTCCTACAATGAGCAGTTCTTC. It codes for CASSPWRGSSYNEQFF.

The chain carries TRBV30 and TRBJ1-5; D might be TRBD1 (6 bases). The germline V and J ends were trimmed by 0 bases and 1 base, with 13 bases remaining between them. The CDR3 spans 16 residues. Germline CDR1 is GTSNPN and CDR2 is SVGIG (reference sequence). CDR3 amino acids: CAWSVRLRGSNQPQHF. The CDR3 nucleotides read TGTGCCTGGAGTGTACGTCTCAGGGGAAGCAATCAGCCCCAGCATTTT.

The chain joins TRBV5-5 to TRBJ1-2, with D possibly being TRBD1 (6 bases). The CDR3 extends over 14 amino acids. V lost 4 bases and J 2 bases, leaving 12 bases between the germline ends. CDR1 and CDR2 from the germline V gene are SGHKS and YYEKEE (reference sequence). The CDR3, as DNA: TGTGCCAGCAGCCCGGGACACACAAACTATGGCTACACCTTC. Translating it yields CASSPGHTNYGYTF.

CDR3: CASSFPRDRASNTGELFF. The CDR3 DNA reads as TGTGCCAGCAGTTTCCCCCGGGACAGGGCCTCGAACACCGGGGAGCTGTTTTTT. V usage is TRBV28 and J usage is TRBJ2-2; 9 positions agree with TRBD1. With 3 bases clipped from V and 0 bases from J, the junction kept 8 bases outside the gene matches. The CDR3 extends over 18 amino acids. CDR1 and CDR2 (germline): MDHEN, SYDVKM.

The CDR3 loop is CASSPRRADTGELFF. Written as DNA, the CDR3 is TGTGCCAGCTCACCACGGAGGGCCGACACCGGGGAGCTGTTTTTT. This chain connects TRBV18 to TRBJ2-2, with D possibly matching TRBD2 (6 bases). With 1 base removed from V and 3 bases from J, the gap between germline ends came to 9 bases. The CDR3 covers 15 residues. Germline loops: CDR1 KGHSH, CDR2 LQKENI.

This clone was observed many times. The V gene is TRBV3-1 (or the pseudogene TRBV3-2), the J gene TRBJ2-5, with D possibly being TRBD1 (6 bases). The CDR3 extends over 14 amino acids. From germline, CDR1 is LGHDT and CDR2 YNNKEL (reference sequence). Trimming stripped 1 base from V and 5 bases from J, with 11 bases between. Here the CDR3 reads CASSQVRGWETQYF. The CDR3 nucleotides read TGTGCCAGCAGCCAAGTTAGGGGGTGGGAGACCCAGTACTTC.

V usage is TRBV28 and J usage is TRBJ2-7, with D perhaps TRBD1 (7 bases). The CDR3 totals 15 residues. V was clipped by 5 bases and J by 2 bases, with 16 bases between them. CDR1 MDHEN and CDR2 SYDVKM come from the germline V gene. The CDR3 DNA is TGTGCCAGCAGTGGAGGGGACAGATTCACCTACGAGCAGTACTTC. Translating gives CASSGGDRFTYEQYF.

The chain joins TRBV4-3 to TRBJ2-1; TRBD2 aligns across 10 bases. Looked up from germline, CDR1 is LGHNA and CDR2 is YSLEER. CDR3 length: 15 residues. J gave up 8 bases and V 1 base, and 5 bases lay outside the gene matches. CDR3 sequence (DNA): TGCGCCAGCAGCCAAGTTCCAGCGGGGGGGCATGAGCAGTTCTTC. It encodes CASSQVPAGGHEQFF.